The clone carrying this T cell receptor delta chain was detected only a few times. What it recognizes is unknown. Extracted RNA was reverse transcribed into cDNA. Pooled V-gene forward primers with one constant-region reverse primer generated the CDR3 amplicons by multiplex PCR. TCRdb processed the multiplex PCR reads again with the CATT caller. The repertoire includes about 75,000 delta-chain clones, about 30% of them detected once, and approximately 0.3% sits in the top ten. The data originate from a study of Vδ1+ human thymocytes. The CDR3 totals 21 residues. CDR1 TSWWSYY and CDR2 QGS come from the germline V gene. V was clipped by 3 bases and J by 0 bases; unmatched bases: 18. Notes on the study in general: Unexpected Vdelta2 sequences could cause misinterpretation of bulk repertoire data. Thymic TRG and TRD repertoires appeared highly polyclonal, with Gaussian CDR3 length distributions.

The rearrangement links TRDV1 to TRDJ1; 11 bases are a match to TRDD3. The specimen was Vdelta1+ gamma-delta thymocytes from the thymus. Indicated subset: FACS-sorted CD3+ TCRalphabeta- TCRVdelta1+ TCRVdelta2- thymocytes. This sequence was found in a boy under two years old who had congenital heart surgery. CDR3 in amino acids: CALGDGCGGAGGYPDTDKLIF. The CDR3 DNA is TGTGCTCTTGGGGATGGGTGTGGAGGCGCTGGGGGATACCCAGACACCGATAAACTCATCTTT.